The present T cell receptor (beta chain) was sequenced within a study of blood T cells in healthy people across ages. It was with a sample-barcoded 5' primer and a J-beta primer mix that a second PCR of about 6 to 12 cycles was run. TCRdb reprocessed the 5' RACE reads via MiXCR and lists one record per CDR3 protein. The repertoire holds about 760,000 distinct CDR3 sequences, with 56% as singletons. Whole-study results and caveats: Calculation of diversity from one million T cells yielded estimates considered to be underestimates. Getting older went along with TCR beta diversity per million T cells dropping roughly linearly.

CDR3 size: 17 residues. The germline V gene has CDR1 MNHEY and CDR2 SMNVEV (reference sequence). After removal of 4 bases from V and 8 bases from J, the junction contained 15 bases not matched to a gene. With regard to this clonotype: Antigen unknown.

Sequenced material: blood. The rearrangement joins TRBV27 to TRBJ2-1; TRBD2 matches at 9 bases. This receptor was identified in a man between 40 and 49 years old in good health. CDR3 sequence reads: CASSSIAKREDRYEQFF. DNA for the CDR3: TGTGCCAGCAGTTCCATTGCTAAGCGGGAGGATAGGTATGAGCAGTTCTTC.